This T cell receptor beta chain was found in a study of shared clonotypes between healthy human individuals. Assay: immunoSEQ multiplex PCR; the TCRdb copy retains only in-frame clones and omits some. The data show some 2,100,000 clones, around 95% seen once. Germline V CDR1 and CDR2: MNHNS, SASEGT. Losses at the gene ends were 4 bases for V and 4 bases for J; bases not matched to a gene: 5. There are 15 residues in the CDR3. The chain combines TRBV6-1 with TRBJ2-2; the match to TRBD1 covers 8 bases. The specimen sequenced was naive CD4+ T cells sorted from blood. Subset denoted: CD45RA+ positively selected. The source is a man younger than 35 in good health. The CDR3 DNA follows: TGTGCCAGCAGTGTACAGGGGGATCTCACCGGGGAGCTGTTTTTT. Translating gives CASSVQGDLTGELFF.